This entry lists 15 T cell receptor beta chains sequenced from one sample in a study of vaccination and CD4 T cells after COVID-19. Described treatment: approximately nine-day PBMC culture with coronavirus spike peptide pools or control peptides (ViraFEST assay). These receptors lack a known antigen. Sequencing of DNA taken from cultured CD4+ T cells relied on the Oncomine TCR Beta short-read assay. TCRdb reprocessed the PCR reads via MiXCR and lists one record per CDR3 protein. The repertoire holds fewer than 5,500 distinct CDR3 sequences, with 44% as singletons. Material: CD4+ T cells from blood, cultured in vitro, obtained after SARS-CoV-2 vaccination. Every receptor here comes from a human donor who had recovered from COVID-19.

The CDR3: CSARVAGADTQYF. CDR3 DNA sequence: TGCAGTGCTAGAGTAGCGGGGGCAGATACGCAGTATTTT. This chain uses TRBV20-1 with TRBJ2-3; TRBD2 agrees at 9 bases. Germline loops: CDR1 DFQATT, CDR2 SNEGSKA (reference sequence). The ends lost 1 base at V and 4 bases at J; junction bases unmatched: 0. The CDR3 contains 13 residues.

The chain recombines TRBV20-1 with TRBJ2-1, with D tentatively TRBD2 (7 bases). The CDR3 spans 15 residues. Trimming pared 3 bases from V and 8 bases from J, leaving 20 bases between. Germline V gene sequence: CDR1 DFQATT, CDR2 SNEGSKA (reference sequence). CDR3 sequence reads: CSASRGIVGRDEQFF. CDR3 DNA: TGCAGTGCTAGTAGGGGGATAGTGGGGAGGGATGAGCAGTTCTTC.

V usage is TRBV20-1 and J usage is TRBJ2-7; 9 positions agree with TRBD1. The CDR3 contains 15 residues. The ends lost 6 bases at V and 0 bases at J; junction bases unmatched: 9. Germline assignment: CDR1 DFQATT and CDR2 SNEGSKA (reference sequence). CDR3 sequence (DNA): TGCAGTGCCCTCTTCCTGACAGGGGGCTCCTACGAGCAGTACTTC. Protein: CSALFLTGGSYEQYF.

The chain couples TRBV5-5 to TRBJ1-5; 9 nucleotides match TRBD1. CDR3 length equals 14 residues. Germline lookup yields CDR1 SGHKS and CDR2 YYEKEE (reference sequence). With V trimmed by 3 bases and J by 5 bases, 3 bases remained unmatched. The CDR3 DNA follows: TGTGCCAGCAGCTCCAGGACAGGGGATCAGCCCCAGCATTTT. Its protein is CASSSRTGDQPQHF.

The rearrangement joins TRBV5-4 to TRBJ1-1; TRBD1 agrees at 7 bases. The CDR3 has 13 residues. The V and J ends lost 3 bases and 4 bases, in that order; junction bases with no gene match: 3. Germline V CDR1 and CDR2: SGHNT, YYREEE (reference sequence). The CDR3 nucleotides are TGTGCCAGCAGCTCTGCAGGGGGCACTGAAGCTTTCTTT. It specifies CASSSAGGTEAFF. Looking up the rest from reference TRBV5-4 and TRBJ1-1 gives the full variable domain: ETGVTQSPTHLIKTRGQQVTLRCSSQSGHNTVSWYQQALGQGPQFIFQYYREEENGRGNFPPRFSGLQFPNYSSELNVNALELDDSALYLCASSSAGGTEAFFGQGTRLTVV.

The table lists this clonotype with a few counts. The chain employs TRBV5-4 and TRBJ2-3; D might be TRBD1 or TRBD2, each matching 5 bases. Germline lookup yields CDR1 SGHNT and CDR2 YYREEE (reference sequence). The CDR3 is 15 residues long. The germline V and J ends were trimmed by 0 bases and 0 bases, with 8 bases remaining between them. Written as DNA, the CDR3 is TGTGCCAGCAGCTTGGACGGGGCGAGCACAGATACGCAGTATTTT. It codes for CASSLDGASTDTQYF.

This clonotype was counted a few times. The V and J genes are TRBV19 and TRBJ1-5, with D perhaps matching TRBD1 (5 bases). The CDR3 runs to 18 residues. Germline V gene sequence: CDR1 LNHDA, CDR2 SQIVND (reference sequence). V lost 3 bases to trimming and J lost 4 bases, with 22 bases between them. CDR3 region: CASSMGNWGHTLNQPQHF. The DNA for the CDR3 is TGTGCCAGTAGTATGGGGAATTGGGGCCATACGTTAAATCAGCCCCAGCATTTT.

The rearrangement joins TRBV10-3 to TRBJ1-5; TRBD1 matches at 8 bases. The germline V gene encodes CDR1 ENHRY and CDR2 SYGVKD. The CDR3 runs to 14 residues. V lost 10 bases and J lost 12; bases outside the gene matches: 17. The CDR3 sequence: CATRGDRGASHQHF. In DNA, the CDR3 is TGTGCCACCAGGGGAGACAGGGGCGCCAGCCACCAGCATTTT.

This chain uses TRBV19 with TRBJ1-2; D is possibly TRBD1 (6 bases). Trimming pared 6 bases from V and 13 bases from J, leaving 15 bases between. The CDR3 covers 11 residues. The germline V gene has CDR1 LNHDA and CDR2 SQIVND (reference sequence). This CDR3 is CASRSRGAGTF. In DNA, the CDR3 is TGTGCCAGTAGATCCAGGGGTGCCGGCACCTTC.

The gene calls are TRBV4-2 and TRBJ1-2; 11 nucleotides align to TRBD1. This CDR3 is 17 amino acids long. The V segment lost 0 bases and the J segment 5 bases; nucleotides outside the gene matches: 8. The germline gives CDR1 LGHNA, CDR2 YNFKEQ. The CDR3 reads CASSQDLGTGGTYGYTF. The CDR3 DNA reads as TGTGCCAGCAGCCAAGATCTTGGGACAGGGGGGACTTATGGCTACACCTTC.

This clonotype has only a few counts. The gene calls are TRBV25-1 and TRBJ2-1, with a possible D match to TRBD2 (6 bases). Trimming left V 11 bases short and J 0 bases short, with 17 bases between. This CDR3 is 15 amino acids long. Germline CDR1 is MGHDK and CDR2 is SYGVNS. DNA of the CDR3: TGTGCCGCCTCGCGGGGCGGCCGCTCCTACAATGAGCAGTTCTTC. Translation: CAASRGGRSYNEQFF.

The CDR3 region is CASSKDSQETQYF. In DNA form, the CDR3 reads TGCGCCAGCAGTAAAGACTCTCAGGAGACCCAGTACTTC. The V and J genes are TRBV10-1 and TRBJ2-5, with unresolved D. From germline, CDR1 is WNHNN and CDR2 SYGVQD (reference sequence). The CDR3 runs 13 residues. Trimming stripped 5 bases from V and 5 bases from J, with 12 bases between.

The chain employs TRBV2 and TRBJ1-1; no clear D. Trimming pared 7 bases from V and 1 base from J, leaving 10 bases between. The CDR3 is 13 amino acids. CDR1 is SNHLY and CDR2 is FYNNEI in the germline V gene. The CDR3 nucleotides are TGTGCCAGCACCCTGTGGGGGAACACTGAAGCTTTCTTT. Translating it yields CASTLWGNTEAFF.

This rearrangement joins TRBV27 to TRBJ1-2; 9 bases map to TRBD1. The CDR3 has 15 amino acids. The ends lost 5 bases at V and 0 bases at J; junction bases unmatched: 4. Looked up from germline, CDR1 is MNHEY and CDR2 is SMNVEV (reference sequence). The CDR3: CASSTRTGANYGYTF. As DNA, the CDR3 is TGTGCCAGCAGTACCCGGACAGGGGCTAACTATGGCTACACCTTC.

This clonotype has a handful of counts. This sequence joins TRBV25-1 and TRBJ2-7, with D possibly matching TRBD1 (6 bases). CDR1 and CDR2 (germline): MGHDK, SYGVNS. V was clipped by 5 bases and J by 1 base, with 12 bases between them. This CDR3 is 14 amino acids long. CDR3 in amino acids: CASSSPDRSYEQYF. CDR3 bases: TGTGCCAGCAGTTCCCCGGACAGATCCTACGAGCAGTACTTC.